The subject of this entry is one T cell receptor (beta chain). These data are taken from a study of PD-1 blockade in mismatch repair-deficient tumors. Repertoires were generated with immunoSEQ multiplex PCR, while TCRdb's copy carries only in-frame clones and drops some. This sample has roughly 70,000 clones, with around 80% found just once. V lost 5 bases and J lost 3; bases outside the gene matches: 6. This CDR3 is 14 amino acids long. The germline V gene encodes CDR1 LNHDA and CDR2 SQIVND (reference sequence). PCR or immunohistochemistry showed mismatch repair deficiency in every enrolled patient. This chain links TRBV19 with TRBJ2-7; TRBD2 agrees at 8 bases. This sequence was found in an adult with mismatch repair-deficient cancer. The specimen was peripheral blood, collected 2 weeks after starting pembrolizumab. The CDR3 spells CASSPLAGYYEQYF. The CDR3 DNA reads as TGTGCCAGTAGTCCCCTAGCGGGCTACTACGAGCAGTACTTC.